This T cell receptor (beta chain) comes out of a study of early T cells in non-severe SARS-CoV-2 infection. Looking at the study overall: Bulk RNA taken from unsorted whole blood was sequenced, leaving chains unpaired.

This CDR3 is built from 13 residues. The V and J ends lost 3 bases and 6 bases respectively, with 14 bases between them. From germline, CDR1 is DFQATT and CDR2 SNEGSKA (reference sequence). This clonotype was recorded a few times. Its specificity is not known. Study-wide results and caveats: Using VDJdb, the matching emphasized anti-spike CD8 responses while missing private and CD4 specificities.

Individual cDNA molecules received unique molecular identifiers. TCRdb called the 5' RACE reads again in MiXCR, with one record for every CDR3 protein. The profile shows tens of thousands of distinct CDR3 sequences, approximately 9.7% of them singletons. The clonotype was recovered from an adult who was a healthcare worker with PCR-confirmed SARS-CoV-2 infection or an uninfected control (not recorded which). Material for sequencing was whole blood. The gene calls are TRBV20-1 and TRBJ1-1, with D perhaps TRBD1 (5 bases). The CDR3: CSASPGHIAEAFF. CDR3 bases: TGCAGTGCTAGCCCCGGACATATCGCTGAAGCTTTCTTT.